This TCR beta chain appears in the sequencing data of a study of PD-1 blockade in classical Hodgkin lymphoma (dated by TCRdb to about 2020). Study-level background: Nivolumab dosing was 3 mg/kg intravenously every 2 weeks, continuing until either disease progression or unacceptable toxicity. The study used CyTOF and TCR beta sequencing to define a peripheral blood immune signature of response to PD-1 blockade in classical Hodgkin lymphoma. What the research found in general, with its limitations: CD4+ but not CD8+ TCR diversity rose significantly by C4D1 (p=0.0027 vs p=0.16), most apparent in complete responders (p=0.02). Baseline TCR diversity was reported as lower in newly diagnosed patients than in healthy donors, and lower still in relapsed/refractory patients. The study covered only a single clinical trial cohort, and the causes of the repertoire differences, possibly disease activity or prior therapy, were still not defined. Lower diversity was seen in patients whose nivolumab began less than 1 year after ASCT, and these patients were left out of later analyses so that immune reconstitution would not confound the results. Among trial patients, those achieving complete response had baseline diversity similar to that of newly diagnosed patients, while diversity was significantly lower in partial responders and progressors.

CDR1 LNHDA and CDR2 SQIVND were looked up in the germline V gene (reference sequence). V is cut back by 7 bases and J by 8 bases, with 8 bases in the junction unmatched. From the cysteine up to the phenylalanine, the CDR3 has a length of 13 residues. The read is trimmed to its CDR3 DNA, 39 bases read in frame from base 1. Read against the paper, the sample's time point label means: cycle 4 day 1 (C4D1), after 6 weeks of nivolumab. Every trial patient had relapsed after autologous stem cell transplantation, and cohorts A, B and C differed in prior brentuximab vedotin exposure. CD8+ T cells were purified from thawed PBMCs by magnetic negative selection with a Miltenyi CD8+ T cell isolation kit. The trial cohort comprised 56 patients with relapsed/refractory classical Hodgkin lymphoma whose best overall responses were complete response, partial response or progressive disease. In the multi-cohort phase II CheckMate 205 trial, trial patients received single-agent nivolumab. An independent review committee assessed best overall response using the 2007 International Working Group response criteria. Trial PBMCs were obtained immediately prior to nivolumab initiation (C1D1) and on therapy at cycle 2 day 1 and cycle 4 day 1. After peripheral blood was drawn into 8 mL Vacutainer Cell Preparation Tubes, PBMCs were isolated by centrifugation and then cryopreserved. Purified CD4+ and CD8+ fractions were prepared only for cases where an additional PBMC sample was available. Magnetically labelled cells were depleted on LS columns in a quadroMACS separator, and the flow-through was collected as the purified fraction.

Notes on this clone: The specificity of this receptor is unknown. Within one base of it there is no much larger clone, and no base qualities were kept.

The Qiagen DNeasy kit was used to extract genomic DNA both from unsorted PBMCs and from the negatively selected CD4+ and CD8+ fractions. TCR beta CDR3 regions were amplified by immunoSEQ multiplex PCR using primers annealing to V and J segments. A synthetic immune receptor repertoire was used to minimize amplification bias, and remaining bias was computationally removed after sequencing. As for the authors' bioinformatics: Repertoire diversity was quantified as the Shannon entropy index using custom Python scripts. The unsorted, CD4+ and CD8+ repertoires were each analyzed separately, with the exception of combined analyses, where CD4+ and CD8+ sequences were merged in silico. Clonal expansion was defined as a frequency increase of at least 2-fold after treatment compared with C1D1, and clones undetected at baseline were assigned a pseudocount of 0.5. Singleton clones were defined as clones with 0 or 1 copy at C1D1, and non-singleton clones were defined as clones with 2 or more copies. Clones expanded in unsorted samples were labelled as CD4+, CD8+ or unknown by matching protein sequences in sorted samples from the same patient. Wilcoxon tests on paired samples were used to test diversity changes from C1D1 to C4D1. Imported from immuneACCESS, the table was reduced by TCRdb to in-frame sequences with V and J called. These copies leave out some clones; in studies compared against another copy, an unresolved V gene accounts for under half, and the cause of the remainder is not known. V, J and clone size are taken as reported in that table, and D and trimming were inferred from the DNA itself. The sample table holds some 15,000 clones, of which around 86% were seen once. The ten biggest clones cover under 20% of the sample.

The sequences come from CD8+ T cells from blood, collected before the fourth cycle of nivolumab. This clonotype was sampled from a human donor with classical Hodgkin lymphoma. In this chain, TRBV19 is recombined with TRBJ2-4; 7 junctional bases match TRBD2. The DNA sequence follows: TGTGCCAGTACCCACCGGGACTATGACATTCAGTACTTC. Its protein reads: CASTHRDYDIQYF.